This is a list of T cell receptor beta chains from one sample in a study of cytomegalovirus exposure and HLA in healthy donors. The repertoire was sequenced with immunoSEQ multiplex PCR; TCRdb's copy has only in-frame clones and lacks some. The table has about 120,000 clones, roughly 78% seen once. Sequenced: PBMCs. The source of these receptors is a woman in her 30s in good health and CMV-seropositive. Each CDR3 is given with its conserved first and last residue. D genes are given only for firm matches. Clone size is shown for a subset of rows, as once, few, many or a class of expanded clone.

J gene	D gene	V gene	clone size	CDR3 protein	CDR3 DNA
TRBJ2-7	NA	TRBV7-9	few	CASSADKSSYEQYF	TGTGCCAGCAGCGCGGACAAGAGCTCCTACGAGCAGTACTTC
TRBJ1-1	NA	TRBV15	NA	CATSRDIAGNTEAFF	TGTGCCACCAGCAGAGATATCGCGGGGAACACTGAAGCTTTCTTT
TRBJ2-2	NA	TRBV11-3	NA	CASSFKFGGDTGELFF	TGTGCCAGCAGCTTCAAATTTGGCGGTGACACCGGGGAGCTGTTTTTT
TRBJ2-6	NA	TRBV28	NA	CASGRGGGGANVLTF	TGTGCCAGTGGGAGAGGAGGGGGCGGGGCCAACGTCCTGACTTTC
TRBJ2-7	TRBD1	TRBV5-1	few	CASFRDRGYEQYF	TGCGCCAGCTTCAGGGACAGGGGGTACGAGCAGTACTTC
TRBJ2-2	TRBD2	TRBV4-1	NA	CASSQEPSGGRELFF	TGCGCCAGCAGCCAAGAGCCTAGCGGGGGCCGGGAGCTGTTTTTT
TRBJ1-6	TRBD1	TRBV28	few	CASRKFGQGGNSPLHF	TGTGCCAGCCGAAAATTCGGACAGGGGGGTAATTCACCCCTCCACTTT
TRBJ2-7	TRBD1	TRBV7-2	NA	CASSSRQGIYEQYF	TGTGCCAGCAGCAGTAGACAGGGTATCTACGAGCAGTACTTC
TRBJ1-6	NA	TRBV13	few	CASSLGGGNSPLHF	TGTGCCAGCAGCTTAGGAGGGGGTAATTCACCCCTCCACTTT
TRBJ2-1	TRBD2	TRBV13	NA	CASSSYPLTSGLVLNEQFF	TGTGCCAGCAGCTCTTACCCACTCACCTCGGGACTAGTGTTGAATGAGCAGTTCTTC
TRBJ2-1	TRBD2	TRBV2	NA	CASSTGTSAYNEQFF	TGTGCCAGCAGCACCGGGACTAGCGCTTACAATGAGCAGTTCTTC
TRBJ1-4	TRBD1	TRBV12-5	NA	CASGSDREGEKLFF	TGTGCTAGTGGCTCGGACAGGGAGGGTGAAAAACTGTTTTTT
TRBJ2-1	TRBD1	TRBV9	NA	CASSAAPDRGRYNEQFF	TGTGCCAGCAGCGCCGCCCCTGACAGGGGAAGGTACAATGAGCAGTTCTTC
TRBJ1-5	TRBD1	TRBV6-7	NA	CASGGQGACQPQHF	TGTGCCAGCGGTGGTCAGGGGGCTTGTCAGCCCCAGCATTTT
TRBJ1-1	NA	TRBV6-1	once	CASTMNTEAFF	TGTGCCAGCACTATGAACACTGAAGCTTTCTTT
TRBJ2-7	NA	TRBV4-3	once	CASSQARGFPYEQYF	TGCGCCAGCAGCCAAGCTAGGGGGTTCCCCTACGAGCAGTACTTC
TRBJ1-1	NA	TRBV29-1	NA	CSVATGNTEAFF	TGCAGCGTCGCCACAGGGAACACTGAAGCTTTCTTT
TRBJ2-1	TRBD2	TRBV11-2	once	CASSSQPGGEDEQFF	TGTGCCAGCAGCTCCCAACCGGGGGGAGAGGATGAGCAGTTCTTC
TRBJ1-4	NA	TRBV15	NA	CATSTYSSNEKLFF	TGTGCCACCAGCACCTACAGTTCTAATGAAAAACTGTTTTTT
TRBJ2-7	NA	TRBV7-9	NA	CATTPRGASEQYF	TGTGCCACCACCCCCCGGGGGGCGAGTGAGCAGTACTTC
TRBJ1-5	NA	TRBV5-5	NA	CASSLGGRMNDQPQHF	TGTGCCAGCAGCTTGGGGGGGCGCATGAACGATCAGCCCCAGCATTTT
TRBJ1-1	NA	TRBV5-1	NA	CASSIRGQGNTEAFF	TGCGCCAGCAGTATTCGTGGGCAGGGGAACACTGAAGCTTTCTTT
TRBJ2-7	NA	TRBV27	NA	CASSSPVRYEQYF	TGTGCCAGCAGTTCCCCCGTACGGTACGAGCAGTACTTC
TRBJ2-2	TRBD2	TRBV5-4	NA	CASSEGLAGATGELFF	TGTGCCAGCAGCGAGGGACTAGCGGGGGCCACCGGGGAGCTGTTTTTT
TRBJ2-4	TRBD1	TRBV6-1	NA	CASSTGYFKNIQYF	TGTGCCAGCTCGACAGGGTACTTCAAAAACATTCAGTACTTC
TRBJ1-1	NA	TRBV2	NA	CASSDQVLGGNTEAFF	TGTGCCAGCAGTGACCAGGTATTAGGGGGGAACACTGAAGCTTTCTTT